This entry lists 27 T cell receptor beta chains sequenced from one sample in a study of T cells in Graves' hyperthyroidism and ophthalmopathy. Amplification of TCR beta CDR3 regions used RNA as the template. Carried out on the TCR CDR3, a first-round RT-PCR used the HTBI primer set. Each CDR3 protein is one row after TCRdb ran MiXCR on the multiplex PCR reads. The repertoire holds 500,000 to 750,000 distinct CDR3 sequences, with about 14% as singletons. Sequenced sample: blood. These receptor sequences come from a woman aged 18-30 years with Graves' ophthalmopathy.

This clonotype was seen more than once but under ten times. The chain uses TRBV27 and TRBJ2-7, with TRBD1 matching over 7 bases. Trimming cost V 3 bases and J 4 bases; bases outside gene matches: 6. Germline lookup yields CDR1 MNHEY and CDR2 SMNVEV (reference sequence). The CDR3 contains 14 residues. The CDR3 DNA reads TGTGCCAGCAGTTTCAAACAGGGGTTTTACGAGCAGTACTTC. Its translation: CASSFKQGFYEQYF.

In this sample, this clonotype turned up many times. The chain combines TRBV30 with TRBJ1-2; possibly TRBD1 for D (5 bases). The CDR3 has 14 amino acids. The germline gives CDR1 GTSNPN, CDR2 SVGIG (reference sequence). V was cut by 1 base and J by 4 bases, with 13 bases left in between. CDR3 loop: CAWSGGLLSYGYTF. CDR3 nucleotide sequence: TGTGCCTGGAGTGGGGGACTTCTCTCCTATGGCTACACCTTC.

V usage is TRBV19 and J usage is TRBJ1-1, with D possibly being TRBD1 (6 bases). This CDR3 contains 14 residues. V was clipped by 4 bases and J by 7 bases, with 16 bases between them. From germline, CDR1 is LNHDA and CDR2 SQIVND (reference sequence). CDR3 nucleotide sequence: TGTGCCAGTAGTACTCAAATGACAGGATATGAAGCTTTCTTT. Protein sequence: CASSTQMTGYEAFF.

This clonotype was counted many times. The V and J genes are TRBV12-3 or TRBV12-4 and TRBJ1-5; the D gene is possibly TRBD1 (5 bases). The CDR3 consists of 16 residues. V was cut by 5 bases and J by 7 bases, with 21 bases left in between. CDR3 region: CASSGLGGDRLQPQHF. In nucleotides, the CDR3 is TGTGCCAGCAGTGGCCTCGGGGGGGATCGTCTACAGCCCCAGCATTTT.

This clonotype was counted at least ten times. The rearrangement uses TRBV20-1 and TRBJ2-7, with D possibly being TRBD2 (5 bases). The germline V gene encodes CDR1 DFQATT and CDR2 SNEGSKA (reference sequence). Trimming left V 0 bases short and J 3 bases short, with 15 bases between. The CDR3 spans 15 residues. The CDR3 DNA is TGCAGTGCTAGAGATCCGAGCCGGACTCGCTACGAGCAGTACTTC. Its translation is CSARDPSRTRYEQYF.

The chain joins TRBV10-3 to TRBJ2-3; D is unclear. The germline V gene has CDR1 ENHRY and CDR2 SYGVKD. This CDR3 comprises 13 residues. V shed 0 bases and J shed 2 bases, with 3 bases lying between them. CDR3 sequence (DNA): TGTGCCATCAGTGAGTCGAACACAGATACGCAGTATTTT. As protein: CAISESNTDTQYF.

The chain carries TRBV7-2 and TRBJ2-5, with 11 nucleotides matching TRBD2. The CDR3 is 17 residues long. The V segment lost 0 bases and the J segment 4 bases; nucleotides outside the gene matches: 7. Germline CDR1 SGHTA, CDR2 FQGNSA. CDR3 sequence: CASSLAGGLAERETQYF. The CDR3 region has the DNA TGTGCCAGCAGCTTAGCGGGGGGACTAGCGGAACGAGAGACCCAGTACTTC.

This clonotype was seen at least ten times. Here the CDR3 DNA reads TGCGCCAGCAGCTTACCCCCCACTGGGGATACGCAGTATTTT. This sequence encodes CASSLPPTGDTQYF. This chain uses TRBV5-1 with TRBJ2-3; no definite D call. Germline V CDR1 and CDR2: SGHRS, YFSETQ. The CDR3 spans 14 residues. The V gene lost 2 bases and the J gene lost 6 bases, with 13 bases spanning the gap.

This clonotype turned up a few times. The chain combines TRBV6-1 with TRBJ2-1, with 8 nucleotides matching TRBD2. The CDR3 covers 13 residues. The J segment lost 9 bases and the V segment lost 8 bases, leaving 9 bases of the junction unmatched. Germline V gives CDR1 MNHNS, CDR2 SASEGT. The CDR3 is CASSGGRWGEQFF. The CDR3 DNA follows: TGTGCCAGCTCCGGCGGGAGGTGGGGTGAGCAGTTCTTC.

The chain has TRBV2 and TRBJ2-7; tentative D call: TRBD2 (5 bases). Per the germline V gene, CDR1 is SNHLY and CDR2 is FYNNEI. The CDR3 spans 13 residues. V lost 1 base to trimming and J lost 6 bases, with 10 bases between them. CDR3 in amino acids: CASSEEVASEQYF. CDR3 nucleotides: TGTGCCAGCAGTGAAGAGGTAGCGAGCGAGCAGTACTTC.

Many counts were recorded for this clonotype. CDR3 in amino acids: CASSYSQSLSGNTIYF. The CDR3 region has the DNA TGTGCCAGCAGTTACTCGCAGTCCCTCTCTGGAAACACCATATATTTT. The rearrangement uses TRBV6-6 and TRBJ1-3; D remains ambiguous. Per the germline V gene, CDR1 is MNHNY and CDR2 is SVGAGI (reference sequence). V was cut by 0 bases and J by 0 bases, with 9 bases left in between. The CDR3 spans 16 residues.

This clonotype appeared many times. V and J are TRBV12-3 or TRBV12-4 and TRBJ1-2; TRBD1 aligns across 7 bases. V was clipped by 5 bases and J by 1 base; unmatched bases: 7. This CDR3 has 15 residues. In nucleotides, the CDR3 is TGTGCCAGCAGTCTCTCAAGACAGGGTAACTATGGCTACACCTTC. Its protein is CASSLSRQGNYGYTF.

This clonotype was detected ten times or more. The chain combines TRBV12-3 or TRBV12-4 with TRBJ1-2, with a tentative D call TRBD1 (5 bases). The V end lost 8 bases, the J end lost 2 bases, and 24 bases lay between the germline ends. The CDR3 loop spans 17 amino acids. The CDR3 DNA is TGTGCCAGCTGTCCCTTAGGGGCGCGGTCCCTAAACTATGGCTACACCTTC. This translates into CASCPLGARSLNYGYTF.

The sample holds many counts of this clonotype. The chain carries TRBV28 and TRBJ2-5; 7 positions agree with TRBD1. The germline V gene has CDR1 MDHEN and CDR2 SYDVKM. Losses at the gene ends were 8 bases for V and 0 bases for J; bases not matched to a gene: 6. This CDR3 comprises 14 residues. The CDR3 protein is CASGPGQNQETQYF. In nucleotides, the CDR3 is TGTGCCAGCGGTCCGGGACAGAACCAAGAGACCCAGTACTTC.

This clonotype was counted a few times. The gene calls are TRBV12-3 or TRBV12-4 and TRBJ1-2; TRBD1 might be the D (5 bases). V shed 3 bases and J shed 4 bases, with 9 bases lying between them. There are 13 residues in the CDR3. The CDR3: CASSFGHTYGYTF. The CDR3 DNA reads as TGTGCCAGCAGTTTTGGACACACCTATGGCTACACCTTC.

This clonotype was seen a handful of times. V is TRBV20-1 and J is TRBJ1-2; 10 bases agree with TRBD1. The V gene end was trimmed by 0 bases and the J gene end by 6 bases; junction bases not matched to a gene: 7. Germline V gene sequence: CDR1 DFQATT, CDR2 SNEGSKA (reference sequence). The CDR3 consists of 15 residues. The CDR3 DNA sequence: TGCAGTGCTAGAGATCTCTTCGGACAGGGGGATGGCTACACCTTC. As protein: CSARDLFGQGDGYTF.

This clonotype was seen ten or more times. The rearrangement uses TRBV3-1 and TRBJ2-1; tentative D call: TRBD2 (6 bases). Germline loops: CDR1 LGHDT, CDR2 YNNKEL (reference sequence). This CDR3 is built from 14 residues. Trimming took off 4 bases at V and 10 bases at J, with 17 bases between the two ends. Here the CDR3 reads CASSPIGGEGEQFF. CDR3 in DNA: TGTGCCAGCAGCCCTATCGGAGGGGAAGGAGAGCAGTTCTTC.

The CDR3 is CASNAAGAGYGYTF. The CDR3 DNA reads TGTGCCAGCAATGCCGCAGGGGCCGGCTATGGCTACACCTTC. The chain joins TRBV2 to TRBJ1-2; D is possibly TRBD1 (6 bases). The germline V and J ends were trimmed by 7 bases and 4 bases, with 16 bases remaining between them. The CDR3 sequence is 14 residues long. Germline V CDR1 and CDR2: SNHLY, FYNNEI.

This clonotype occurred a few times. The chain combines TRBV7-2 with TRBJ1-6, with 7 bases fitting TRBD1. V lost 1 base, J lost 9 bases, and 9 bases stayed unmatched. Germline V CDR1 and CDR2: SGHTA, FQGNSA. The CDR3 extends over 16 amino acids. The CDR3 reads CASSLEGAAAFSPLHF. The DNA for the CDR3 is TGTGCCAGCAGCTTAGAGGGGGCCGCCGCATTTTCACCCCTCCACTTT.

This clonotype was counted at least ten times. The rearrangement links TRBV12-3 or TRBV12-4 to TRBJ2-1; the match to TRBD2 covers 15 bases. The CDR3 is made up of 18 amino acids. Germline trimming cut 10 bases from V and 0 bases from J; bases unmatched to any gene: 10. DNA for the CDR3: TGTGCCATTTCCGGACTAGCGGGAGGGCAAAGCTCCTACAATGAGCAGTTCTTC. Residues: CAISGLAGGQSSYNEQFF.

About this clonotype itself: A read error may explain this, as a much larger clone is one base away. This sequence joins TRBV6-2 or TRBV6-3 and TRBJ1-4, with D possibly matching TRBD1 (5 bases). The CDR3 contains 14 residues. Germline V gene data show CDR1 as MNHEY and CDR2 as SVGEGT. CDR3 in DNA: TGTGCCAACAGTAAGGCAGGGTCTAATGAAAAACTGTTTTTT. Its translation is CANSKAGSNEKLFF.

Ten or more counts support this clonotype. The V call is TRBV9, the J call TRBJ2-5; D possibly uses TRBD1 or TRBD2 (5 bases each). Germline values: CDR1 SGDLS, CDR2 YYNGEE. The CDR3 length is 15 residues. Trimming cost V 5 bases and J 7 bases, with 21 bases left between them. The CDR3 loop reads CASSAGTLEGVTQYF. The DNA of the CDR3 is TGTGCCAGCAGTGCCGGGACCCTCGAGGGAGTGACCCAGTACTTC.

Note on this clonotype: The germline gene is not matched at one end of the junction; a read error may be the cause. The chain couples TRBV18 to TRBJ1-5; TRBD1 is a possible D gene (5 bases). The CDR3 covers 13 residues. Germline V gene lookup returns CDR1 KGHSH and CDR2 LQKENI. CDR3 in DNA: TGTGCCAGCGCACCAGGGTCCAATCAGCCCCAGCATTTT. Translating it yields CASAPGSNQPQHF.

The table lists this clonotype with a few counts. This chain joins TRBV6-1 and TRBJ1-1; D unclear. Germline CDR1 is MNHNS and CDR2 is SASEGT. The CDR3 is 15 amino acids. Trimming left V 5 bases short and J 4 bases short, with 17 bases between. The CDR3 DNA reads TGTGCCAGCAGTTATCGGGGTTGGGGTAGCACTGAAGCTTTCTTT. Its translation: CASSYRGWGSTEAFF.

This clonotype showed up many times. The V gene is TRBV30, the J gene TRBJ1-1, with 10 bases identical to TRBD1. Germline CDR1 is GTSNPN and CDR2 is SVGIG (reference sequence). Losses at the gene ends were 7 bases for V and 0 bases for J; bases not matched to a gene: 8. The CDR3 length is 15 residues. CDR3: CASTGGFSLNTEAFF. The DNA of the CDR3 is TGTGCCTCGACAGGGGGCTTTTCGCTGAACACTGAAGCTTTCTTT.

In this sample, this clonotype turned up many times. This chain connects TRBV3-1 to TRBJ2-3; 9 nucleotides match TRBD2. Unmatched junction bases numbered 13, after V lost 2 bases and J lost 7 bases. CDR1 and CDR2 from the germline V gene are LGHDT and YNNKEL (reference sequence). The length of the CDR3 is 17 residues. CDR3 residues: CASSQPPFAGGTHTQYF. The CDR3 bases are TGTGCCAGCAGCCAACCACCGTTTGCGGGAGGGACGCATACGCAGTATTTT.

Many counts were recorded for this clonotype. The chain couples TRBV20-1 to TRBJ1-3; D might be TRBD1 (5 bases). V shed 5 bases and J shed 4 bases, with 9 bases lying between them. Germline loops: CDR1 DFQATT, CDR2 SNEGSKA (reference sequence). This CDR3 is 12 amino acids long. In DNA form, the CDR3 reads TGCAGTGCTTCCAGGGAAGGAAACACCATATATTTT. Protein product: CSASREGNTIYF.